This TCR beta chain emerged from a study of T cells in Graves' hyperthyroidism and ophthalmopathy. Whole-study findings and limits: Blood held most thyroid clonotypes expanded above 0.001 frequency. Before onset, ophthalmopathy was predicted by the model a median approximately 6.7 months earlier.

Amplified TCR beta CDR3 regions derived from RNA transcripts. The HTBI primer set served for first-round RT-PCR of the TCR CDR3. TCRdb analysed the multiplex PCR reads with MiXCR anew, one entry per CDR3 protein. Among approximately 400,000 distinct CDR3 sequences listed, approximately 15% were seen once. As to this clonotype: What it binds is unknown. A read error is possible here, since a much larger clone lies one base away.

V was cut by 1 base and J by 2 bases, with 6 bases left in between. CDR1 SGHAT and CDR2 FQNNGV come from the germline V gene. The CDR3 extends over 13 amino acids. Researchers defined stable Graves' hyperthyroidism as no ophthalmopathy progression within 18 months. The TCR comes from a woman in her thirties with Graves' hyperthyroidism. Material for sequencing was blood. This chain links TRBV11-2 with TRBJ2-7; D call uncertain. The CDR3 reads CASSLAHTYEQYF. CDR3 in DNA: TGTGCCAGCAGCTTAGCGCACACCTACGAGCAGTACTTC.